A single sample gave rise to the 29 T cell receptor beta chains below, sequenced in a study of tissue T cells after allogeneic stem cell transplantation. Libraries were prepared by immunoSEQ multiplex PCR; TCRdb keeps only in-frame clonotypes and omits some of them. The sample records approximately 5,000 clones, around 30% being singletons. As to time point: mouse harvest day 14 after allogeneic transplant. Tail vein injection delivered 10^7 T-cell-depleted bone marrow cells and 10^6 splenic CD5+ T cells. Sequencing was performed on skin. These receptors originate from a female BALB/c mouse given C57BL/6 T cells with graft-versus-host disease after an allogeneic hematopoietic cell transplant.

A word on this clone: The gene names given are mouse names. Read sequence stops 1 residue before the CDR3 end, and the germline J gene provides the missing end. The chain uses TRBV12-2 and TRBJ2-7; 8 bases are a match to TRBD1. Trimming took 1 base from V and 4 from J; bases not matched to a gene: 2. The CDR3 spans 13 residues. From germline, CDR1 is SGHLS and CDR2 HYDKME. The sequenced part of the CDR3 DNA is TGTGCCAGCTCTCTAAACAGGGGGTATGAACAGTAC. Its translation is CASSLNRGYEQY. The complete CDR3 sequence is CASSLNRGYEQYF.

In the case of this clone: Gene labels here are mouse ones. The read gets to within 1 residue of the CDR3 end, and the germline J gene fills in the rest. The rearrangement joins TRBV13-3 to TRBJ2-5; D gene unclear. The CDR3 totals 11 residues. Deletions cut 5 bases from V and 1 base from J, with 2 bases between. The germline V gene encodes CDR1 NNHDY and CDR2 SYVADS. The CDR3 loop reads CASRDQDTQYF. The CDR3 DNA, read in part, is TGTGCCAGCAGGGACCAAGACACCCAGTAC.

This clone was seen more than once but under ten times. Gene and germline names: mouse. The read ends 1 residue early relative to the CDR3; the germline J gene fills the gap. This chain links TRBV26 with TRBJ2-7, with 10 bases aligning to TRBD1. The CDR3 extends over 14 amino acids. V was pared by 0 bases and J by 6 bases, with 2 bases of the junction left unmatched. Germline loops: CDR1 KGHPV, CDR2 FQNQEV (reference sequence). CDR3 sequence reads: CASSLSDRGLEQYF. The part of the CDR3 DNA that was read is TGTGCCAGCAGTCTGTCCGACAGGGGGCTTGAACAGTAC. Based on the CDR3 plus reference TRBV26 and TRBJ2-7, the full variable domain is NSKVIQTPRYLVKGQGQKAKMRCIPEKGHPVVFWYQQNKNNEFKFLINFQNQEVLQQIDMTEKRFSAECPSNSPCSLEIQSSEAGDSALYLCASSLSDRGLEQYFGPGTRLTVL.

This clone counts as medium-sized. All gene names here are mouse names. The read is 1 residue too short to cover the CDR3 end, so that end is filled in from the germline J gene. The chain is built from TRBV13-1 and TRBJ2-7; D is perhaps TRBD1 (7 bases). The CDR3 length is 14 residues. V dropped 3 bases and J dropped 2 bases, with 12 bases sitting between them. Germline V gene lookup returns CDR1 NSHNY and CDR2 SYGAGN. The part of the CDR3 DNA that was read is TGTGCCAGCAGTGTAGAGGGGGCGACCTATGAACAGTAC. As protein: CASSVEGATYEQY. The complete CDR3 protein is CASSVEGATYEQYF.

A word on this clone: The junction departs from germline at one end; a sequencing error may be responsible. Any gene name here is a mouse gene name. The sequenced fragment ends 1 residue before the CDR3 boundary, so the rest is inferred from the germline J gene. The V gene is TRBV26, the J gene TRBJ2-4; possible D gene TRBD1, 6 bases. This CDR3 has 14 residues. Germline V gives CDR1 KGHPV, CDR2 FQNQEV (reference sequence). The CDR3 spells CASRLQGSQNTLYF. The CDR3 DNA, read in part, is TGTGCCAGCCGTCTGCAGGGGAGTCAAAACACCTTGTAC.

As concerns this clone: Mouse gene names and germline throughout. The CDR3 goes on 1 residue after the read ends, and that part is filled in from the germline J gene. The chain has TRBV26 and TRBJ1-1; TRBD1 might be the D (6 bases). The CDR3 has 14 amino acids. Trimming removed 3 bases from V and 0 bases from J, with 8 bases in between. The germline V gene encodes CDR1 KGHPV and CDR2 FQNQEV (reference sequence). CDR3 DNA, as far as it was read: TGTGCCAGCAGTCTAGAGGGGGCAAACACAGAAGTCTTC. Residues: CASSLEGANTEVF. The whole CDR3 region reads CASSLEGANTEVFF.

This clone is categorized as medium-sized. Gene names and germline refer to mouse. The CDR3 end lies 1 residue beyond the end of the read and is filled in from the germline J gene. The chain is built from TRBV26 and TRBJ1-5; D gene unclear. Germline V lookup: CDR1 KGHPV, CDR2 FQNQEV (reference sequence). The CDR3 is made up of 12 amino acids. V was trimmed by 6 bases and J by 1 base, leaving 4 bases between them. CDR3 sequence: CASRGNNQAPLF. The part of the CDR3 DNA that was read is TGTGCCAGCAGAGGGAACAACCAGGCTCCGCTT.

Remarks on this clone: Mouse gene names and germline throughout. The read ends 1 residue before the CDR3 terminus; that terminus is restored from the germline J gene. The chain couples TRBV3 to TRBJ1-3; D not certain. The CDR3 contains 13 residues. Trimming removed 5 bases at V and 1 base at J, with 6 bases between. The germline gives CDR1 SNHLY, CDR2 FYNGKV (reference sequence). The CDR3 reads CASSPESGNTLYF. CDR3 bases read: TGTGCCAGCAGCCCAGAATCTGGAAATACGCTCTAT.

In the case of this clone: Mouse gene names and germline throughout. The read stops 1 residue short of the end of the CDR3; the missing end is completed from the germline J gene. The chain combines TRBV2 with TRBJ1-1; TRBD1 is a possible D gene (5 bases). The CDR3 is 14 residues long. V was shortened by 4 bases and J by 3 bases, with 12 bases between the two germline ends. Germline V gene data show CDR1 as LGHNA and CDR2 as YSYQKL. The CDR3 here is CASSLSAGDTEVFF. The covered CDR3 bases are TGTGCCAGCAGCCTCTCGGCGGGGGACACAGAAGTCTTC.

This clone counts as medium-sized. The genes are named according to mouse. The sequence runs out 1 residue before the end of the CDR3; the remainder is reconstructed from the germline J gene. The rearrangement links TRBV13-2 to TRBJ1-2; the D is unclear. Trimming left V 2 bases short and J 0 bases short, with 8 bases between. CDR1 and CDR2 from the germline V gene are NNHNN and SYGAGS (reference sequence). The CDR3 is 14 residues long. CDR3 bases read: TGTGCCAGCGGTGACCGGGGTGCAAACTCCGACTACACC. Protein sequence: CASGDRGANSDYT. The CDR3 as a whole reads CASGDRGANSDYTF.

This clone was counted a few times. The genes are named according to mouse. The sequenced fragment ends 1 residue before the CDR3 boundary, so the rest is inferred from the germline J gene. The chain uses TRBV26 and TRBJ2-7; D is unresolved. Trimming cost V 4 bases and J 0 bases, with 10 bases left between them. This CDR3 spans 14 amino acids. Germline V gene data show CDR1 as KGHPV and CDR2 as FQNQEV (reference sequence). CDR3 DNA (partial): TGTGCCAGCAGTCCCCGACAAAGCTCCTATGAACAGTAC. This codes for CASSPRQSSYEQY. The whole CDR3 is CASSPRQSSYEQYF.

This clone occurred a few times. Gene names denote mouse genes. Coverage ceases 1 residue before the CDR3 finishes, and the germline J gene fills in the end. V and J are TRBV3 and TRBJ1-2; D perhaps matches TRBD1 (6 bases). Germline CDR1 is SNHLY and CDR2 is FYNGKV (reference sequence). Trimming cost V 1 base and J 4 bases, with 7 bases left between them. CDR3 size: 13 residues. The covered CDR3 bases are TGTGCCAGCAGCTTAGGGGGGCGCTCCGACTACACC. Translated: CASSLGGRSDYT. The entire CDR3 sequence reads CASSLGGRSDYTF.

The sample holds a few counts of this clone. Any gene name here is a mouse gene name. The read finishes 1 residue shy of the CDR3 end, and the germline J gene is used to complete it. V is TRBV12-2 and J is TRBJ2-7; 11 bases align to TRBD2. Germline V gene data show CDR1 as SGHLS and CDR2 as HYDKME. This CDR3 region has 15 residues. V was clipped by 0 bases and J by 0 bases; unmatched bases: 0. This CDR3 is CASSLDWGGSYEQYF. The DNA read from the CDR3 is TGTGCCAGCTCTCTCGACTGGGGGGGCTCCTATGAACAGTAC.

By its share, this clone is medium-sized (0.01 to 0.1%). Mouse germline and gene names are used. The read falls 1 residue short of the CDR3 end, and the missing part is taken from the germline J gene. The chain combines TRBV23 with TRBJ1-4; TRBD1 was called by the table and not checked on the DNA. The length of the CDR3 is 15 residues. Germline V gene sequence: CDR1 KGHTA, CDR2 FQNQQP. The CDR3 DNA, read in part, is TGCTCCAGCAGTCAATCCGGGACAATAAACGAAAGATTATTT. This sequence encodes CSSSQSGTINERLF. The entire CDR3 protein reads CSSSQSGTINERLFF.

A remark on this clone: Gene names denote mouse genes. The CDR3 goes on 1 residue after the read ends, and that part is filled in from the germline J gene. The rearrangement uses TRBV31 and TRBJ2-5; D is undetermined. The ends were cut back, 3 bases at V and 2 bases at J, with 9 bases in the middle. CDR3 length: 13 residues. Germline CDR1 GKSSPN, CDR2 SITVG. The covered CDR3 bases are TGTGCCTGGAGAACCGGAGGCCAAGACACCCAGTAC. The encoded protein is CAWRTGGQDTQY. The whole CDR3 sequence reads CAWRTGGQDTQYF.

For this clone: Gene names refer to mouse genes. The CDR3 goes on 1 residue after the read ends, and that part is filled in from the germline J gene. The J gene is TRBJ1-1, the V gene TRBV26, with TRBD1 matching over 9 bases. The CDR3 totals 13 residues. The junction had 2 bases not matched to a gene; V was cut back by 6 bases and J by 3 bases. The V gene's germline CDR1 is KGHPV and CDR2 FQNQEV (reference sequence). CDR3 region: CASRDRGHTEVFF. Partial CDR3 DNA: TGTGCCAGCAGGGACAGGGGACACACAGAAGTCTTC.

Of note for this clone: The germline and genes are mouse ones. The CDR3 goes on 1 residue after the read ends, and that part is filled in from the germline J gene. The chain uses TRBV13-2 and TRBJ2-2, with 11 bases aligning to TRBD1. Trimming cost V 3 bases and J 1 base; bases outside gene matches: 2. The germline gives CDR1 NNHNN, CDR2 SYGAGS (reference sequence). The CDR3 sequence is 16 residues long. CDR3 amino acids: CASGGGTGGNTGQLYF. The DNA read from the CDR3 is TGTGCCAGCGGTGGAGGGACAGGGGGAAACACCGGGCAGCTCTAC.

About this clone itself: Mouse names are used for the genes. Read coverage stops 1 residue before the CDR3 terminus; the germline J gene supplies the remainder. This chain joins TRBV3 and TRBJ1-1; a weak D match, TRBD1 (5 bases). Germline CDR1 reads SNHLY; CDR2 reads FYNGKV (reference sequence). V lost 5 bases and J 1 base, leaving 11 bases between the germline ends. The CDR3 is 14 residues long. CDR3 DNA (partial): TGTGCCAGCAGCCTCCTAGACAGAAACACAGAAGTCTTC. This gives the protein CASSLLDRNTEVF. The entire CDR3 reads CASSLLDRNTEVFF.

By its share, this clone is large. Gene names and germline match the mouse. The read ends 1 residue early relative to the CDR3; the germline J gene fills the gap. V gene TRBV3 combines with J gene TRBJ2-7; 8 nucleotides line up with TRBD1. Germline-derived CDR1 and CDR2 are SNHLY and FYNGKV (reference sequence). J gave up 7 bases and V 4 bases, and 3 bases lay outside the gene matches. This CDR3 contains 12 residues. The DNA read from the CDR3 is TGTGCCAGCAGCTCCCGGGACAGGGAACAGTAC. This sequence encodes CASSSRDREQY. The CDR3 in full is CASSSRDREQYF.

This clone is labeled as medium-sized. Gene and germline names: mouse. The observed sequence ends 1 residue before the CDR3 terminus, with the missing tail filled in from the germline J gene. The J gene is TRBJ2-5, the V gene TRBV26; D remains ambiguous. V lost 1 base and J 3 bases, leaving 5 bases between the germline ends. Germline values: CDR1 KGHPV, CDR2 FQNQEV (reference sequence). The CDR3 consists of 13 residues. This CDR3 is CASSLYSQDTQYF. The covered CDR3 bases are TGTGCCAGCAGTCTGTACAGTCAAGACACCCAGTAC.

This clone appeared a few times. Germline and genes: mouse. The CDR3: CASSLGGRYAEQFF. The CDR3 DNA, read in part, is TGTGCCAGCAGCCTGGGGGGGCGCTATGCTGAGCAGTTC. This chain links TRBV3 with TRBJ2-1; 10 bases agree with TRBD2. The sequenced fragment ends 1 residue before the CDR3 boundary, so the rest is inferred from the germline J gene. V gave up 5 bases and J gave up 3 bases; unmatched junction bases: 1. Germline V gene data show CDR1 as SNHLY and CDR2 as FYNGKV (reference sequence). This CDR3 region has 14 residues.

In regard to this clone: Mouse gene names apply. The sequenced fragment ends 1 residue before the CDR3 boundary, so the rest is inferred from the germline J gene. This chain connects TRBV3 to TRBJ2-4, with 9 bases that match TRBD2. This CDR3 contains 15 residues. CDR1 is SNHLY, CDR2 FYNGKV, per germline (reference sequence). The V gene end was trimmed by 7 bases and the J gene end by 0 bases; junction bases not matched to a gene: 5. CDR3: CASNSDWGSQNTLYF. The sequenced part of the CDR3 DNA is TGTGCCAGCAACTCGGACTGGGGTAGTCAAAACACCTTGTAC. Supplemented by reference TRBV3 and TRBJ2-4, the full variable domain reads GPKVLQIPSHQIIDMGQMVTLNCDPVSNHLYFYWYKQILGQQMEFLVNFYNGKVMEKSKLFKDQFSVERPDGSYFTLKIQPTALEDSAVYFCASNSDWGSQNTLYFGAGTRLSVL.

Comment on this clone: Mouse gene names and germline throughout. The covered CDR3 bases are TGTGCCAGCAGTCTGTCGCAGGGGAGGGGAAATACGCTCTAT. Protein product: CASSLSQGRGNTLY. Given in full, the CDR3 is CASSLSQGRGNTLYF. The V gene is TRBV26, the J gene TRBJ1-3; perhaps TRBD1 as D (6 bases). Sequencing ends 1 residue short of the CDR3 end; the germline J gene provides the rest. The CDR3 has 15 amino acids. The V and J ends lost 0 bases and 4 bases respectively, with 10 bases between them. Germline V gene sequence: CDR1 KGHPV, CDR2 FQNQEV (reference sequence).

This clone qualifies as medium-sized. Mouse gene names and germline throughout. The read ends 1 residue shy of where the CDR3 ends; the end is completed using the germline J gene. This chain links TRBV2 with TRBJ1-3; the match to TRBD1 covers 11 bases. V lost 3 bases to trimming and J lost 2 bases; unmatched junction nucleotides: 0. Germline CDR1 LGHNA, CDR2 YSYQKL. CDR3 length: 15 residues. This CDR3 reads CASSQGQGAGNTLYF. The sequenced part of the CDR3 DNA is TGTGCCAGCAGCCAGGGACAGGGGGCTGGAAATACGCTCTAT.

There are a few counts of this clone. Genes here carry mouse names. The CDR3 extends 1 residue past the end of the read, so its final part is completed from the germline J gene. The V gene is TRBV16, the J gene TRBJ2-5; 10 positions agree with TRBD2. This CDR3 comprises 15 residues. Germline assignment: CDR1 SGHSA and CDR2 FRNQAP. The V gene end was trimmed by 5 bases and the J gene end by 2 bases; junction bases not matched to a gene: 4. Partial CDR3 DNA: TGTGCAAGCAGCCCTCGACTGGGGGGCCAAGACACCCAGTAC. As protein: CASSPRLGGQDTQY. In full, the CDR3 is CASSPRLGGQDTQYF. The full variable domain, rest sourced from reference TRBV16 and TRBJ2-5, is NAGVIQTPRHKVTGKGQEATLWCEPISGHSAVFWYRQTIVQGLEFLTYFRNQAPIDDSGMPKERFSAQMPNQSHSTLKIQSTQPQDSAVYLCASSPRLGGQDTQYFGPGTRLLVL.

This clone is deemed large. The listed genes are named as in mouse. The read terminates 1 residue ahead of where the CDR3 ends, so the germline J gene completes it. The V call is TRBV26, the J call TRBJ2-7; D may be TRBD2 (6 bases). Germline values: CDR1 KGHPV, CDR2 FQNQEV (reference sequence). The CDR3 length is 14 residues. The germline V and J ends were trimmed by 4 bases and 0 bases, with 10 bases remaining between them. CDR3 DNA, as far as it was read: TGTGCCAGCAGTCGCCTGGGGAGCTCCTATGAACAGTAC. The encoded protein is CASSRLGSSYEQY. The CDR3 in full is CASSRLGSSYEQYF.

As concerns this clone: The gene symbols are mouse symbols. The CDR3 sequence: CASSLGSSGNTLYF. The covered CDR3 bases are TGTGCCAGCTCTCTCGGCAGTTCTGGAAATACGCTCTAT. The V call is TRBV12-1, the J call TRBJ1-3; D uncertain. Sequencing ends 1 residue short of the CDR3 end; the germline J gene provides the rest. The CDR3 length is 14 residues. Germline CDR1 is SGHSN and CDR2 is HYEKVE. V lost 0 bases and J 0 bases, leaving 5 bases between the germline ends.

Notes on this clone: At one of its ends the junction is not consistent with the germline gene, which may arise from a read error. Gene labels here are mouse ones. The read comes to an end 1 residue before the CDR3 does, leaving the germline J gene to fill in the end. The chain is built from TRBV20 and TRBJ2-5; 8 bases line up with TRBD1. Germline V gives CDR1 GFQATS, CDR2 STVNSAI. The CDR3 covers 14 residues. The CDR3 protein is CGARDWTGQGTQYF. CDR3 DNA, as far as it was read: TGTGGTGCTAGGGATTGGACAGGGCAAGGCACCCAGTAC.

Concerning this clone: These gene names are mouse names. The read halts 1 residue ahead of the CDR3 end, with the missing end drawn from the germline J gene. V gene TRBV3 combines with J gene TRBJ2-7; TRBD1 agrees at 11 bases. J lost 7 bases, V lost 6 bases, and 8 bases had no gene match. The CDR3 is 14 amino acids. Looked up from germline, CDR1 is SNHLY and CDR2 is FYNGKV (reference sequence). The chain's CDR3 is CASRWGTGGWEQYF. Incomplete CDR3 DNA: TGTGCCAGCAGGTGGGGGACAGGGGGGTGGGAACAGTAC.